These 12 T cell receptor beta chains came from one sample sequenced in a study of siplizumab effects on memory and regulatory T cells. The table came from immunoSEQ multiplex PCR; TCRdb's copy has only in-frame clones and leaves some out. The sample has around 100,000 clones, about 93% seen once. The source material was Tregs sorted from blood. Source of these receptors: a human donor in good health.

Regarding this clone: A read error may produce the germline difference seen at one junction end. The chain is built from TRBV10-2 and TRBJ1-1; 8 positions agree with TRBD1. Germline CDR1 reads WSHSY; CDR2 reads SAAADI. The CDR3 is 12 amino acids. In DNA, the CDR3 is TGCGCCAGCAGCGTAGGACAGGGACAAAAGGGATTT. Translation: CASSVGQGQKGF.

This clone has only a few counts. The chain is built from TRBV27 and TRBJ1-2; 9 bases map to TRBD1. Trimming at V came to 6 bases and at J to 3 bases, leaving 5 bases not matched to a gene. CDR3 size: 14 residues. Germline-derived CDR1 and CDR2 are MNHEY and SMNVEV (reference sequence). CDR3 nucleotides: TGTGCCAGCAGCAGACAGGGGGGGGACTATGGCTACACCTTC. It yields the protein CASSRQGGDYGYTF.

This clone was seen a few times. The V and J genes are TRBV9 and TRBJ1-2, with TRBD1 matching 7 bases. V lost 4 bases and J lost 4; bases outside the gene matches: 10. Germline V gene data show CDR1 as SGDLS and CDR2 as YYNGEE. The CDR3 totals 15 residues. The DNA for the CDR3 is TGTGCCAGCAGCCTTCAGACAGGGTCGTCCTATGGCTACACCTTC. It translates to CASSLQTGSSYGYTF.

The chain is built from TRBV30 and TRBJ2-1, with D tentatively TRBD1 (6 bases). The CDR3 is 14 residues long. Germline V lookup: CDR1 GTSNPN, CDR2 SVGIG (reference sequence). V was cut by 3 bases and J by 0 bases, with 9 bases left in between. The CDR3 reads CAWRQGRSYNEQFF. The CDR3 nucleotides read TGTGCCTGGAGACAGGGACGCTCCTACAATGAGCAGTTCTTC.

The chain carries TRBV7-9 and TRBJ2-3, with 9 positions matching TRBD2. The V gene end was trimmed by 3 bases and the J gene end by 3 bases; junction bases not matched to a gene: 13. This CDR3 region has 18 residues. Looked up from germline, CDR1 is SEHNR and CDR2 is FQNEAQ (reference sequence). CDR3 DNA: TGTGCCAGCAGCTTCTCAGCCCTTAGCGGGAGCATTACAGATACGCAGTATTTT. Residues: CASSFSALSGSITDTQYF.

The chain couples TRBV19 to TRBJ1-5; D unclear. The V and J ends lost 7 bases and 2 bases respectively, with 15 bases between them. The CDR3 totals 15 residues. Germline V gene sequence: CDR1 LNHDA, CDR2 SQIVND (reference sequence). The CDR3 spells CASNLAVSGNQPQHF. The CDR3 DNA reads as TGTGCCAGTAATTTGGCGGTTTCGGGCAATCAGCCCCAGCATTTT. The whole variable domain, remainder taken from reference TRBV19 and TRBJ1-5, is DGGITQSPKYLFRKEGQNVTLSCEQNLNHDAMYWYRQDPGQGLRLIYYSQIVNDFQKGDIAEGYSVSREKKESFPLTVTSAQKNPTAFYLCASNLAVSGNQPQHFGDGTRLSIL.

CDR3 sequence: CASSDRRAQHF. The CDR3 nucleotides are TGTGCCAGCAGTGACCGACGGGCCCAGCATTTT. The rearrangement joins TRBV6-1 to TRBJ1-5; D remains ambiguous. The germline V and J ends were trimmed by 3 bases and 11 bases, with 8 bases remaining between them. Germline lookup yields CDR1 MNHNS and CDR2 SASEGT. The length of the CDR3 is 11 residues.

The V gene is TRBV28, the J gene TRBJ1-2, with a possible D match to TRBD1 (6 bases). The V and J ends lost 6 bases and 4 bases respectively, with 15 bases between them. Germline V gives CDR1 MDHEN, CDR2 SYDVKM. There are 14 residues in the CDR3. Here the CDR3 DNA reads TGTGCCAGCAGCCGAACAGGACAGATCTATGGCTACACCTTC. Translated, it gives CASSRTGQIYGYTF.

The chain links TRBV19 to TRBJ2-5; D unresolved. CDR3 length equals 13 residues. Looked up from germline, CDR1 is LNHDA and CDR2 is SQIVND (reference sequence). V lost 2 bases, J lost 1 base, and 5 bases lay in between. The DNA for the CDR3 is TGTGCCAGTAGTATACGATTCCAAGAGACCCAGTACTTC. It translates to CASSIRFQETQYF.

The J gene is TRBJ1-2, the V gene TRBV28; no clear D gene. The ends were cut back, 1 base at V and 5 bases at J, with 5 bases in the middle. The length of the CDR3 is 12 residues. CDR1 and CDR2 from the germline V gene are MDHEN and SYDVKM. DNA for the CDR3: TGTGCCAGCAGTTTATTGGGTTATGGCTACACCTTC. Protein: CASSLLGYGYTF.

This sequence joins TRBV5-1 and TRBJ1-1; D not resolved. The CDR3 has 13 amino acids. From germline, CDR1 is SGHRS and CDR2 YFSETQ. Trimming cost V 0 bases and J 5 bases, with 8 bases left between them. This chain's CDR3 is CASSLGGRTEAFF. In DNA, the CDR3 is TGCGCCAGCAGCTTGGGCGGGAGGACTGAAGCTTTCTTT.

The CDR3 bases are TGTGCCAGCACGGGAAGACGGGGCAGGGCGCGTGAAAAACTGTTTTTT. Protein sequence: CASTGRRGRAREKLFF. The V gene is TRBV2, the J gene TRBJ1-4; weak D call: TRBD1 (5 bases). V was trimmed by 7 bases and J by 7 bases, leaving 22 bases between them. This CDR3 has 16 amino acids. The V gene's germline CDR1 is SNHLY and CDR2 FYNNEI.